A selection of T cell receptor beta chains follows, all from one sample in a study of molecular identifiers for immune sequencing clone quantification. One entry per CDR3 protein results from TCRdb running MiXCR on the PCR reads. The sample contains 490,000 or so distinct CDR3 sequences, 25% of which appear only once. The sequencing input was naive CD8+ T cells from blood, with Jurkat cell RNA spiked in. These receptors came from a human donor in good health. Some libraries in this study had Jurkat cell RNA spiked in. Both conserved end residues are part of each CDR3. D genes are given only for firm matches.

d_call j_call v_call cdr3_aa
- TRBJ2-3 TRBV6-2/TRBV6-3 CASSRLKLPDTQYF
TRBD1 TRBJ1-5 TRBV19 CASSIGDRGVQPQHF
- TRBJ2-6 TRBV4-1 CASSQGYPNAGANVLTF
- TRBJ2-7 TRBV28 CATSTANEQYF
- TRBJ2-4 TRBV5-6 CASSFGLNQYF
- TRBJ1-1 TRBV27 CASGQRPYMNTEAFF
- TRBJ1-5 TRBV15 CATSRVEDTTPQHF
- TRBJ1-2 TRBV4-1 CASSQVAGFYGYTF
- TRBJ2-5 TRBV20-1 CSAPKYQETQYF
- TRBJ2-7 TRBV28 CASSRTAWDEQYF
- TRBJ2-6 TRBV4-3 CASSSPGVAESGANVLTF
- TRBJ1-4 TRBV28 CASCRSYINEKLFF
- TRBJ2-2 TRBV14 CASSQDFPGELFF
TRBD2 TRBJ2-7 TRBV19 CTSSPTGTSYEQYF
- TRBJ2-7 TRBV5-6 CASSWTSTYEQYF
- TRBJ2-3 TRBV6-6 CASSYYEAGTPPPNTRDF
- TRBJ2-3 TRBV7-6 CASSSGSSRTDTQYF
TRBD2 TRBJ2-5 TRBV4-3 CASISGGGSETQYF
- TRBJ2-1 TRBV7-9 CASSLAGVTYNEQFF
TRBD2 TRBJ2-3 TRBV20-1 CSAQPRLGLAGQLRPDTQYF
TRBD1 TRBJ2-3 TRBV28 CASSLETGGTDTQYF
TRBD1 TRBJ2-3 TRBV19 CASSEKGQGLDTQYF
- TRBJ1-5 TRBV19 CASSTWAAWGQQPQHF
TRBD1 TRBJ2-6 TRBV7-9 CASSPQGASGANVLTF
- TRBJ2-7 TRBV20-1 CSAKTGTSSYEQYF
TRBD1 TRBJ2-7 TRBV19 CASSQSSGGAIPCEQYF
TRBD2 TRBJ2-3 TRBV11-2 CASSPTGTTTDTQYF
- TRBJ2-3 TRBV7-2 CASSLTFPSGLSTDTQYF
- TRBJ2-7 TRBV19 CASSIGLRGSNYEQYF
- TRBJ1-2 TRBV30 CAWSVGDGYGYTF
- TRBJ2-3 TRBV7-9 CASSLLADTQYF
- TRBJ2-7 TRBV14 CASSIPGASYEQYF
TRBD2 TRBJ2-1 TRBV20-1 CSASGRLAGGLNEQFF
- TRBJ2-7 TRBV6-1 CASNLGEQYF
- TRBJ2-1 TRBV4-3 CASSQYIDNEQFF
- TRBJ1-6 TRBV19 CASRTQNSPLHF
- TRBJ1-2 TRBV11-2 CASSLEAGPNYGYTF
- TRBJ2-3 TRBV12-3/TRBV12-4 CASSFSGRPDTQYF
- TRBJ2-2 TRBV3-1 CASTYQGGGWPLNTGELFF
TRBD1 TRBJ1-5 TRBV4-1 CASSQGDRDFNQPQHF
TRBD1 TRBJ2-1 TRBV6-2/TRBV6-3 CASSYDRTGTNEQFF
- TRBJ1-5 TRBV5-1 CASSLAPAQPQHF
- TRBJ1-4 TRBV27 CASSPDWATNEKLFF
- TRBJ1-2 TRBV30 CAWTPVGGAGGYTF
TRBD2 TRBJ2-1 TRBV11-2 CASSPEGRGFYNEQFF
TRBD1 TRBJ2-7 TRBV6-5 CASSVQGNYEQYF